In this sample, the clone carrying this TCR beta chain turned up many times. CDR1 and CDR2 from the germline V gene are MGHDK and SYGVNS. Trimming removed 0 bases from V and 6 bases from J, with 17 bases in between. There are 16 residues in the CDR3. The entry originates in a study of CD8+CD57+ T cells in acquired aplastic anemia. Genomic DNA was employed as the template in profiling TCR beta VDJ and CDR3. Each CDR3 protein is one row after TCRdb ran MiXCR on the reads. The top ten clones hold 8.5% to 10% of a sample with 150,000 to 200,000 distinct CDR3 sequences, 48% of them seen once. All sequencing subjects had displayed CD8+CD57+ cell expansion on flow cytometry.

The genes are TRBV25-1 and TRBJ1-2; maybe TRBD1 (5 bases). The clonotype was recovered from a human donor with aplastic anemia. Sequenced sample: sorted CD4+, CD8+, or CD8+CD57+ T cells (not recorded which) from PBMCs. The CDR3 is CASSEYPPGQIHGYTF. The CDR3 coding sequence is TGTGCCAGCAGTGAATATCCCCCGGGGCAGATCCATGGCTACACCTTC.